The 8 T cell receptor beta chains reported below all come from one sample, sequenced in a study of T cell changes during pregnancy in multiple sclerosis. Using immunoSEQ multiplex PCR, the repertoire was profiled, and TCRdb retains in-frame clones only, with some absent. The sample has some 100,000 clones, approximately 90% seen once. The material sequenced was peripheral blood, taken after pregnancy. These receptors came from a female donor with multiple sclerosis, enrolled in a pregnancy study.

The CDR3 protein is CASSLRGIYQETQYF. The CDR3 coding sequence is TGCGCCAGCAGCTTGAGGGGGATCTACCAAGAGACCCAGTACTTC. The rearrangement joins TRBV5-1 to TRBJ2-5, with a tentative D call TRBD1 (6 bases). The germline V gene encodes CDR1 SGHRS and CDR2 YFSETQ. The CDR3 spans 15 residues. V lost 1 base and J 0 bases, leaving 10 bases between the germline ends.

This clone has just one count. V is TRBV19 and J is TRBJ1-2; 7 bases align to TRBD1. Per the germline V gene, CDR1 is LNHDA and CDR2 is SQIVND (reference sequence). CDR3 length: 12 residues. V lost 5 bases to trimming and J lost 8 bases; unmatched junction nucleotides: 5. CDR3 coding DNA: TGTGCCAGTAGTGCCAGGGGGAGGGGCTACACCTTC. Translation: CASSARGRGYTF. The variable domain in full, completed from reference TRBV19 and TRBJ1-2, reads DGGITQSPKYLFRKEGQNVTLSCEQNLNHDAMYWYRQDPGQGLRLIYYSQIVNDFQKGDIAEGYSVSREKKESFPLTVTSAQKNPTAFYLCASSARGRGYTFGSGTRLTVV.

The chain has TRBV27 and TRBJ2-7, with 7 bases matching TRBD2. The CDR3 extends over 13 amino acids. Germline trimming cut 3 bases from V and 5 bases from J; bases unmatched to any gene: 4. Germline values: CDR1 MNHEY, CDR2 SMNVEV (reference sequence). In DNA form, the CDR3 reads TGTGCCAGCAGTTTCAGCCGGGGGGACGAGCAGTACTTC. Translated, it gives CASSFSRGDEQYF.

The chain uses TRBV7-3 and TRBJ2-5; 13 bases are a match to TRBD2. Germline V CDR1 and CDR2: SGHTA, FQGTGA. The length of the CDR3 is 18 residues. Unmatched junction bases numbered 12, after V lost 5 bases and J lost 3 bases. The CDR3 bases are TGTGCCAGCAGCCTGATCGGGACTAGCGGGGTCCGCGAAGAGACCCAGTACTTC. Its translation is CASSLIGTSGVREETQYF.

The chain recombines TRBV2 with TRBJ1-5; 7 bases are a match to TRBD1. Trimming removed 4 bases from V and 0 bases from J; junction bases left unmatched: 15. The CDR3 runs to 19 residues. Germline V gene sequence: CDR1 SNHLY, CDR2 FYNNEI. CDR3 region: CASSAAGQPIFYSNQPQHF. The CDR3 coding sequence is TGTGCCAGCAGTGCTGCGGGACAGCCCATCTTTTATAGCAATCAGCCCCAGCATTTT.

This rearrangement joins TRBV5-1 to TRBJ2-1, with 12 nucleotides matching TRBD2. Unmatched junction bases numbered 7, after V lost 0 bases and J lost 9 bases. This CDR3 is 16 amino acids long. Germline V gene data show CDR1 as SGHRS and CDR2 as YFSETQ. CDR3 region: CASSLGLAGAGGEQFF. In DNA, the CDR3 is TGCGCCAGCAGCTTGGGACTAGCGGGAGCCGGTGGTGAGCAGTTCTTC. Full variable domain (outside the CDR3, taken from reference TRBV5-1 and TRBJ2-1): KAGVTQTPRYLIKTRGQQVTLSCSPISGHRSVSWYQQTPGQGLQFLFEYFSETQRNKGNFPGRFSGRQFSNSRSEMNVSTLELGDSALYLCASSLGLAGAGGEQFFGPGTRLTVL.

This clone was seen once. At one end the junction does not follow the germline gene, possibly because of a read error. This rearrangement joins TRBV4-1 to TRBJ2-5; 12 nucleotides line up with TRBD1. Germline V gene sequence: CDR1 MGHRA, CDR2 YSYEKL. This CDR3 is built from 16 residues. CDR3 region: CASSEEGTGGLETQYF. The CDR3, as DNA: TGCGCCAGCAGCGAAGAGGGGACAGGGGGCTTAGAGACCCAGTACTTC.

About this clone itself: Other DNA sequences in this specimen translate into the identical CDR3. V is TRBV11-3 and J is TRBJ1-1; no firm D call. Germline assignment: CDR1 SGHNT and CDR2 YENEEA. The CDR3 runs 13 residues. V was cut by 2 bases and J by 0 bases, with 4 bases left in between. As DNA, the CDR3 is TGTGCCAGCAGCTTAACAGTGAACACTGAAGCTTTCTTT. This translates into CASSLTVNTEAFF.